The entry below gives a single TCR beta chain sequence along with its context. What it recognizes is unknown. Arm-PCR with iRepertoire HTBI primers amplified the CDR3 regions for these TCR beta libraries. MiXCR, applied by TCRdb to the multiplex PCR reads, yields one record per CDR3 protein. The table records over 300,000 distinct CDR3 sequences, about 19% of them present only once. The time point is: persistent/refractory GD, antithyroid drugs over 5 years with positive TRAb. PBMC-extracted RNA yielded the TCR library. The data stem from a study of regulatory T cells in long-lasting Graves disease. Notes on the study in general: Persistent patients shared some 2,500 public clonotypes among themselves. Newly diagnosed patients shared fewer, at under 1,000.

This CDR3 contains 14 residues. Per the germline V gene, CDR1 is MNHEY and CDR2 is SMNVEV (reference sequence). The J gene is TRBJ2-7, the V gene TRBV27; 8 nucleotides line up with TRBD2. This sequence originates from a female donor with Graves disease. Material: peripheral blood mononuclear cells (PBMCs), obtained when the disease was refractory, from a patient treated with antithyroid drugs. CDR3 in amino acids: CVSSSGTRPHEQYF. CDR3 nucleotide sequence: TGTGTTAGCAGTTCCGGGACTAGGCCACACGAGCAGTACTTC.